The clone carrying this TCR beta chain was seen repeatedly, ten times or more. These data originate in a study of blood T cells in healthy people across ages. The CDR3 contains 14 residues. V was clipped by 4 bases and J by 1 base, with 10 bases between them. The V gene's germline CDR1 is MNHNS and CDR2 SASEGT. Primers used in a second PCR of roughly 6 to 11 cycles were a sample-barcoded 5' primer and a J-beta primer mix. With 12 random nucleotides, a template-switch adaptor tagged each individual cDNA molecule. One entry per CDR3 protein results from TCRdb running MiXCR on the 5' RACE reads. The table lists more than 750,000 distinct CDR3 sequences, 29% of them singletons. In addition, the sample was reused for a study of T cells of mothers and their children. That report adds: Overlap measured in related mother-child pairs was slightly, non-significantly higher than in unrelated pairs.

The sample taken for sequencing was blood. The rearrangement links TRBV6-1 to TRBJ2-5; D is unresolved. The TCR originated in a woman between 35 and 50 years old in good health. DNA of the CDR3: TGTGCCAGCAGTGTCTCCTGGGGCCAAGAGACCCAGTACTTC. As protein: CASSVSWGQETQYF.